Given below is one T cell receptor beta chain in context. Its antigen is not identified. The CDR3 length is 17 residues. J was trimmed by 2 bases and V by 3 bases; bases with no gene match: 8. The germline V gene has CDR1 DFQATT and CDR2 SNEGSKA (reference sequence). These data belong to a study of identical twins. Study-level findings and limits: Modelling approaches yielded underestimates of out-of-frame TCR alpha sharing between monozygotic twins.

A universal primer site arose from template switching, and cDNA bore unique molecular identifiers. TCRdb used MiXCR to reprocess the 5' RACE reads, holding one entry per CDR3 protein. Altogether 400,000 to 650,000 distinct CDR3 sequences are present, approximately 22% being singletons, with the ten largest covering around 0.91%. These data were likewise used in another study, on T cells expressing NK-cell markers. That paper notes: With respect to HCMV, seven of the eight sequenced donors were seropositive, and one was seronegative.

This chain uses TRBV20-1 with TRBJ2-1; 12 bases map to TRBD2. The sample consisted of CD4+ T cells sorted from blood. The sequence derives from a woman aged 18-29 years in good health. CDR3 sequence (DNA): TGCAGTGCTAGGGACACTAGCGGGAGGTGGGCCTACAATGAGCAGTTCTTC. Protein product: CSARDTSGRWAYNEQFF.